The subject of this entry is one TCR beta chain. Its antigen remains unknown. PCR employed 60 Vbeta and 13 Jbeta primers. Repertoires were generated with immunoSEQ multiplex PCR, while TCRdb's copy carries only in-frame clones and drops some. The table includes roughly 88,000 clones, approximately 80% detected once. The data originate from a study of cytomegalovirus exposure and HLA in healthy donors. Study results and caveats: The authors excluded some V segments, including TRBV6-2 and TRBV6-3, as indistinguishable. Presence/absence analyses treated sequencing depth as roughly uniform across donors. Compared with the roughly 670-donor mean, an Asian-associated ancestry cluster reportedly had fewer N-insertions, according to a later analysis.

Unmatched junction bases numbered 7, after V lost 4 bases and J lost 8 bases. The CDR3 is 15 amino acids. CDR1 and CDR2 from the germline V gene are MNHNS and SASEGT. Sequencing used PBMCs. V and J are TRBV6-1 and TRBJ2-1, with 11 bases aligning to TRBD1. The TCR was taken from a man aged 25 to 45 in good health and CMV-seropositive. Here the CDR3 reads CASSVAGQGVHEQFF. CDR3 in DNA: TGTGCCAGCAGTGTCGCGGGACAGGGGGTCCATGAGCAGTTCTTC.